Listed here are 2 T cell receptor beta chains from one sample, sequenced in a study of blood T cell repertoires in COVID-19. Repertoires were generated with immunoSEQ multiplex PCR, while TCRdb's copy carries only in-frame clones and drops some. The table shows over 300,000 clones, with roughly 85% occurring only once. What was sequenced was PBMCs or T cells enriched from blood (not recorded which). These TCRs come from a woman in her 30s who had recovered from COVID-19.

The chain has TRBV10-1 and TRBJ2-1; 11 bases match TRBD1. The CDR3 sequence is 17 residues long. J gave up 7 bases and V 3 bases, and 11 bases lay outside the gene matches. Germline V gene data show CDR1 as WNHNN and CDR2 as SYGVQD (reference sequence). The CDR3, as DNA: TGCGCCAGCAGTGAAACACCTGGGGGGACAGGGGGGAATGAGCAGTTCTTC. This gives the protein CASSETPGGTGGNEQFF.

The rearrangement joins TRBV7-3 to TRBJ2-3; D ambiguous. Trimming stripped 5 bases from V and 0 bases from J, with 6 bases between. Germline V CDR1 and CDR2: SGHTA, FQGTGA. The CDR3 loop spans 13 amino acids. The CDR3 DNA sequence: TGTGCCAGCAGCACCTATAGCACAGATACGCAGTATTTT. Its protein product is CASSTYSTDTQYF.